The present T cell receptor beta chain was sequenced within a study of shared clonotypes between healthy human individuals. Overall study findings and caveats: It was observed that approximately 5% of naive CD4 clonotypes were shared across a handful of donors. Generally, naive subsets (rather than memory subsets) showed larger estimated richness.

The genomic DNA of each subset was split evenly across several immunoSEQ plates. Generated by immunoSEQ multiplex PCR, the TCRdb table keeps only in-frame clones and is missing some. The sample lists about 580,000 clones; about 98% were seen once. The count of this clone is one. The antigen is not known. Naive CD8 cells, CD45RO-negative and positively selected for CCR7, excluded terminally differentiated effector memory CD45RA+ cells. The donors were all Caucasian adults (living in Nashville, Tennessee). The CDR3 extends over 15 amino acids. CDR1 is SEHNR, CDR2 FQNEAQ, per germline (reference sequence). V was trimmed by 1 base and J by 3 bases, leaving 10 bases between them.

The chain links TRBV7-9 to TRBJ2-1; D is unclear. The receptor was derived from a man aged 25 to 40 in good health. Sequencing was performed on naive CD8+ T cells sorted from blood. The CDR3 is CASSLDDGHYNEQFF. CDR3 DNA sequence: TGTGCCAGCAGCTTAGATGACGGCCACTACAATGAGCAGTTCTTC.